These 27 T cell receptor beta chains were sequenced from one sample in a study of CXCR3-negative and CXCR3-positive naive CD8 T cells. Study conclusions and caveats: CXCR3-positive naive cells had more hydrophobic TRB CDR3s than CXCR3-negative naive cells.

The authors made the TRB cDNA libraries by 5' RACE using UMI labels. For each CDR3 protein, TCRdb gives one entry from its re-call of the 5' RACE reads, without DNA. This sample contains 60,000 to 70,000 distinct CDR3 sequences. These TCRs' antigens remain unknown. Sequencing used naive CXCR3+ CD8+ T cells from blood. Noted subset: CD45RO-CCR7+CD27+CD95- naive CD8+ T cells expressing CXCR3 (TNR3+). The receptors were sampled from a human donor in good health. Some clones in this sample may be carry-over from other donors' samples.

The chain couples TRBV28 to TRBJ1-1; TCRdb's D call, TRBD1, is unchecked because there is no DNA. Germline values: CDR1 MDHEN, CDR2 SYDVKM. The CDR3 covers 13 residues. The CDR3 region is CASTRGGSTEAFF.

The rearrangement links TRBV28 to TRBJ2-7; as DNA is missing, the TRBD1 call by TCRdb cannot be tested. The germline V gene has CDR1 MDHEN and CDR2 SYDVKM. This CDR3 region has 14 residues. The CDR3 spells CASSFLGDTYEQYF. The full variable domain, in which reference TRBV28 and TRBJ2-7 provide the parts outside the CDR3, is DVKVTQSSRYLVKRTGEKVFLECVQDMDHENMFWYRQDPGLGLRLIYFSYDVKMKEKGDIPEGYSVSREKKERFSLILESASTNQTSMYLCASSFLGDTYEQYFGPGTRLTVT.

The J gene is TRBJ1-5, the V gene TRBV21-1; no DNA is available, so the TRBD1 call from TCRdb remains unchecked. TRBV21-1 corresponds to a pseudogene. CDR3 length equals 16 residues. CDR3 residues: CASSIQGDKGNQPQHF.

The V call is TRBV7-9, the J call TRBJ2-7; TCRdb indicates TRBD1, and absent DNA this call remains unverified. The CDR3 contains 13 residues. Germline CDR1 SEHNR, CDR2 FQNEAQ (reference sequence). The CDR3 protein is CASSLGTAYEQYF.

The V call is TRBV12-3 or TRBV12-4, the J call TRBJ2-1; TCRdb's D call, TRBD1, is unchecked because there is no DNA. This CDR3 has 15 amino acids. CDR3: CASSQGGLSYNEQFF.

The chain is built from TRBV5-1 and TRBJ2-1; TCRdb reports TRBD2, a call that lacks DNA to check it against. The CDR3 contains 16 residues. Germline V gene lookup returns CDR1 SGHRS and CDR2 YFSETQ. The CDR3 protein is CASSLEPGLAGNEQFF.

CDR3 in amino acids: CASSQETGGTDTQYF. The chain combines TRBV14 with TRBJ2-3; TCRdb picks TRBD1, but there is no DNA to check that call. Germline V CDR1 and CDR2: SGHDN, FVKESK. The CDR3 length is 15 residues.

The CDR3 loop is CASSEYLIAVSYNEQFF. The chain links TRBV2 to TRBJ2-1. Germline CDR1 reads SNHLY; CDR2 reads FYNNEI. The CDR3 spans 17 residues.

V usage is TRBV19 and J usage is TRBJ1-2. This CDR3 region has 16 residues. In germline, CDR1 is LNHDA, CDR2 SQIVND (reference sequence). The CDR3 is CASSEVAYKINYGYTF.

The genes are TRBV2 and TRBJ2-3; TCRdb gives TRBD2 as the D gene, but with no DNA this cannot be confirmed. The CDR3 contains 17 residues. CDR1 is SNHLY, CDR2 FYNNEI, per germline. CDR3 protein: CASTKTPLAGESDTQYF. Full variable domain (rest looked up from reference TRBV2 and TRBJ2-3): EPEVTQTPSHQVTQMGQEVILRCVPISNHLYFYWYRQILGQKVEFLVSFYNNEISEKSEIFDDQFSVERPDGSNFTLKIRSTKLEDSAMYFCASTKTPLAGESDTQYFGPGTRLTVL.

V and J are TRBV20-1 and TRBJ1-6. Germline V gene data show CDR1 as DFQATT and CDR2 as SNEGSKA (reference sequence). This CDR3 is built from 15 residues. CDR3 in amino acids: CSARGIEEDNSPLHF.

The rearrangement joins TRBV7-4 to TRBJ2-1; checking the TCRdb D call of TRBD1 is not possible without DNA. This CDR3 is built from 16 residues. The V gene's germline CDR1 is SGHVT and CDR2 SQSDAQ. CDR3 sequence reads: CASSKRCRDSYNEQFF.

The gene calls are TRBV7-2 and TRBJ2-5; TCRdb picks TRBD2, but there is no DNA to check that call. This CDR3 has 14 residues. The germline V gene has CDR1 SGHTA and CDR2 FQGNSA. The CDR3 sequence is CASSWDLGRETQYF.

This chain's CDR3 is CASSYSAGSYNEQFF. The V gene is TRBV6-6, the J gene TRBJ2-1; lacking DNA, the TRBD2 call made by TCRdb goes unchecked. CDR3 size: 15 residues. Germline V gene data show CDR1 as MNHNY and CDR2 as SVGAGI (reference sequence).

V usage is TRBV5-1 and J usage is TRBJ2-3; TCRdb returns TRBD2, unconfirmable since there is no DNA. Per the germline V gene, CDR1 is SGHRS and CDR2 is YFSETQ. The CDR3 runs to 13 residues. The CDR3 region is CASSPSLTDTQYF.

CDR3 residues: CASRPGLAGAERRNEQFF. The rearrangement links TRBV7-9 to TRBJ2-1; the D gene TCRdb calls, TRBD2, cannot be checked with no DNA. This CDR3 is 18 amino acids long. CDR1 SEHNR and CDR2 FQNEAQ come from the germline V gene (reference sequence).

The chain links TRBV7-9 to TRBJ2-2. The CDR3 has 14 residues. Germline V gene lookup returns CDR1 SEHNR and CDR2 FQNEAQ (reference sequence). The CDR3 here is CASSPDGYAGELFF.

The chain uses TRBV12-3 or TRBV12-4 and TRBJ2-1; TCRdb indicates TRBD1, and absent DNA this call remains unverified. There are 17 residues in the CDR3. Here the CDR3 reads CASRTDARPLSQNEQFF.

The chain links TRBV20-1 to TRBJ2-1; TCRdb indicates TRBD2, and absent DNA this call remains unverified. The CDR3 consists of 12 residues. Per germline, CDR1 DFQATT and CDR2 SNEGSKA (reference sequence). Here the CDR3 reads CSARAGSPEQFF.

The J gene is TRBJ2-7, the V gene TRBV29-1. Germline lookup yields CDR1 SQVTM and CDR2 ANQGSEA. This CDR3 region has 12 residues. The CDR3 spells CSVVGGSYEQYF.

The chain joins TRBV12-3 or TRBV12-4 to TRBJ2-7; TCRdb's D call of TRBD1 is untestable without DNA. CDR3 size: 14 residues. The chain's CDR3 is CASSLEGAGYEQYF.

V and J are TRBV11-2 and TRBJ2-5; TCRdb calls TRBD1, which cannot be checked without DNA. CDR1 and CDR2 from the germline V gene are SGHAT and FQNNGV. The CDR3 sequence is 15 residues long. This CDR3 is CASSPGDRLGETQYF.

The chain carries TRBV18 and TRBJ2-7; TCRdb gives TRBD2 as the D gene, but with no DNA this cannot be confirmed. The germline V gene encodes CDR1 KGHSH and CDR2 LQKENI. CDR3 length equals 17 residues. CDR3 protein: CASSPQPGLAGVYEQYF.

J is TRBJ2-1 and V is TRBV19. The CDR3 runs 15 residues. Germline lookup yields CDR1 LNHDA and CDR2 SQIVND (reference sequence). CDR3: CASSIGVGSYNEQFF.

The chain couples TRBV7-7 to TRBJ2-3; TCRdb's assignment of TRBD1 cannot be checked, as there is no DNA. Germline loops: CDR1 SSHAT, CDR2 FNYEAQ (reference sequence). CDR3 size: 14 residues. The CDR3 sequence: CASSPGTGTDTQYF.

The V call is TRBV28, the J call TRBJ1-3. The CDR3 covers 13 residues. Per the germline V gene, CDR1 is MDHEN and CDR2 is SYDVKM. The CDR3 sequence is CASSIRMDNTIYF.

The chain combines TRBV10-1 with TRBJ1-1; no DNA is available, so the TRBD1 call from TCRdb remains unchecked. The germline CDR1 and CDR2 sequences are WNHNN and SYGVQD (reference sequence). The CDR3 extends over 16 amino acids. The CDR3 sequence: CASRAQSGTMNTEAFF.